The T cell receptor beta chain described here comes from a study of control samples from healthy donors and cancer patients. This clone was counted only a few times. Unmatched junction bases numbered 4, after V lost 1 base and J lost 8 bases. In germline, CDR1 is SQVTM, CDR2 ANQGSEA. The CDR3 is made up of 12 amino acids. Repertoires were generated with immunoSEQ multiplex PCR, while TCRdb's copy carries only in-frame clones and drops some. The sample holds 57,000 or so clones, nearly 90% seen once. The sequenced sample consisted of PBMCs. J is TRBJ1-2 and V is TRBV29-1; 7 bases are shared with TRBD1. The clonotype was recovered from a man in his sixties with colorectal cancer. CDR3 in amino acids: CSVEGQGVGYTF. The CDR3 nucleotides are TGCAGCGTTGAAGGTCAGGGGGTGGGCTACACCTTC.